This T cell receptor beta chain was documented in a study of cytomegalovirus exposure and HLA in healthy donors. Findings of the study overall: Among TCR sequences, most were rare, though some public TCRs appeared in many donors.

As concerns this clone: The antigen is not known.

With 60 Vbeta and 13 Jbeta primers, the PCR was carried out. TCRdb's table, derived via immunoSEQ multiplex PCR, lists solely in-frame clones and lacks some. Of about 260,000 clones listed, 84% are singletons. The V segment lost 5 bases and the J segment 3 bases; nucleotides outside the gene matches: 13. Per germline, CDR1 PRHDT and CDR2 FYEKMQ (reference sequence). The CDR3 totals 16 residues. The sequencing sample was made of PBMCs. The chain uses TRBV13 and TRBJ2-7; 7 bases align to TRBD2. This TCR came from a woman in her thirties or forties in good health and CMV-seropositive. CDR3 amino acids: CASSPRSSGHLYEQYF. The CDR3 DNA sequence: TGTGCCAGCAGCCCCCGTTCTAGCGGCCACCTCTACGAGCAGTACTTC. Supplemented by reference TRBV13 and TRBJ2-7, the full variable domain reads AAGVIQSPRHLIKEKRETATLKCYPIPRHDTVYWYQQGPGQDPQFLISFYEKMQSDKGSIPDRFSAQQFSDYHSELNMSSLELGDSALYFCASSPRSSGHLYEQYFGPGTRLTVT.